Each of the 29 T cell receptor beta chains below was sequenced from the same sample in a study of T-cell memory formation after mild COVID-19. MiXCR, run by TCRdb on the 5' RACE reads, gives a single entry per CDR3 protein. This sample yields approximately 450,000 distinct CDR3 sequences, of which roughly 20% are seen a single time; 12% belongs to the top ten. Material: PBMCs or a T cell subset sorted from them (not recorded which). The receptor source for this set is an adult woman who had mild COVID-19 (a few samples of this study predate the infection). Cell type and time point are not known.

The chain combines TRBV12-3 or TRBV12-4 with TRBJ1-5; 7 bases are shared with TRBD1. J lost 5 bases, V lost 5 bases, and 9 bases had no gene match. This CDR3 spans 15 amino acids. CDR3 region: CASSPTGNRHQPQHF. DNA for the CDR3: TGTGCCAGCAGTCCGACAGGGAATAGGCATCAGCCCCAGCATTTT.

This clonotype turned up a few times. The chain has TRBV24-1 and TRBJ2-5; 11 positions match TRBD2. CDR3 size: 17 residues. V dropped 2 bases and J dropped 6; count of bases not matched to a gene: 10. Germline values: CDR1 KGHDR, CDR2 SFDVKD. The CDR3 coding sequence is TGTGCCACCAGTGATTCTCGGACTAGCGGGCAGACCCAGACCCAGTACTTC. Its protein product is CATSDSRTSGQTQTQYF.

The genes are TRBV12-3 or TRBV12-4 and TRBJ1-2; weak D call: TRBD1 (6 bases). V lost 3 bases and J 4 bases, leaving 9 bases between the germline ends. This CDR3 spans 13 amino acids. CDR3 DNA: TGTGCCAGCAGTTTCGGACAGACCTATGGCTACACCTTC. It specifies CASSFGQTYGYTF.

This clonotype appeared a few times. This chain joins TRBV12-3 or TRBV12-4 and TRBJ1-1; D unresolved. V lost 3 bases, J lost 5 bases, and 7 bases lay in between. The CDR3 runs 12 residues. CDR3 residues: CASSFYTTEAFF. For the CDR3, the DNA is TGTGCCAGCAGTTTTTATACGACTGAAGCTTTCTTT.

This chain joins TRBV10-3 and TRBJ1-1, with D hard to call. Germline CDR1 reads ENHRY; CDR2 reads SYGVKD. The CDR3 covers 14 residues. V was clipped by 4 bases and J by 1 base, with 10 bases between them. The CDR3 DNA follows: TGTGCCATCAGTGCGGCAGGCCAGAACACTGAAGCTTTCTTT. Protein sequence: CAISAAGQNTEAFF.

This chain connects TRBV24-1 to TRBJ2-4, with a weak D call TRBD1 (5 bases). Germline V gives CDR1 KGHDR, CDR2 SFDVKD. The CDR3 has 13 amino acids. The germline V and J ends were trimmed by 5 bases and 9 bases, with 13 bases remaining between them. CDR3 nucleotide sequence: TGTGCCACCAGTGCTGGGGCGGAACGCATTCAGTACTTC. Encoded protein: CATSAGAERIQYF.

This clonotype was recorded at least ten times. The V call is TRBV19, the J call TRBJ1-5, with 7 bases fitting TRBD1. Germline CDR1 is LNHDA and CDR2 is SQIVND (reference sequence). This CDR3 comprises 15 residues. The V segment lost 0 bases and the J segment 3 bases; nucleotides outside the gene matches: 2. CDR3 DNA: TGTGCCAGTAGTATAGATGACAGGGACAATCAGCCCCAGCATTTT. It yields the protein CASSIDDRDNQPQHF.

The CDR3, as DNA: TGTGCCAGCAGCGGTCTCCGGGACAGGGGTGTCAATGAGCAGTTCTTC. The encoded protein is CASSGLRDRGVNEQFF. The chain is built from TRBV5-6 and TRBJ2-1; 10 bases agree with TRBD1. The CDR3 has 16 residues. V lost 4 bases, J lost 6 bases, and 10 bases stayed unmatched. Germline CDR1 is SGHDT and CDR2 is YYEEEE.

This clonotype occurred a few times. The chain's CDR3 is CASSLEIQLGDGYTF. CDR3 nucleotides: TGTGCCAGCAGCTTGGAGATACAACTAGGGGATGGCTACACCTTC. The rearrangement uses TRBV5-5 and TRBJ1-2; tentatively, D is TRBD1 (5 bases). V shed 0 bases and J shed 6 bases, with 15 bases lying between them. Germline V lookup: CDR1 SGHKS, CDR2 YYEKEE (reference sequence). The CDR3 length is 15 residues.

The chain couples TRBV20-1 to TRBJ2-2, with 7 bases lining up with TRBD1. Germline V gene sequence: CDR1 DFQATT, CDR2 SNEGSKA (reference sequence). The junction had 3 bases not matched to a gene; V was cut back by 4 bases and J by 1 base. The length of the CDR3 is 14 residues. DNA for the CDR3: TGCAGTGCTAAAAACAGGGGGAACACCGGGGAGCTGTTTTTT. Amino acids: CSAKNRGNTGELFF.

This clonotype occurred many times. V and J are TRBV4-3 and TRBJ2-3; D not certain. Germline V gene lookup returns CDR1 LGHNA and CDR2 YSLEER. Trimming removed 6 bases from V and 2 bases from J, with 6 bases in between. The CDR3 is made up of 12 amino acids. The CDR3 coding sequence is TGCGCCAGCAGTCAGGACACAGATACGCAGTATTTT. Its translation is CASSQDTDTQYF.

This chain links TRBV24-1 with TRBJ2-2, with TRBD2 identical over 11 bases. CDR1 and CDR2 (germline): KGHDR, SFDVKD. This CDR3 is 17 amino acids long. J gave up 4 bases and V 4 bases, and 7 bases lay outside the gene matches. The CDR3 nucleotides read TGTGCCACCAGTGACAACACCGGGACTAGCGGCACCGGGGAGCTGTTTTTT. It yields the protein CATSDNTGTSGTGELFF.

The chain employs TRBV5-1 and TRBJ2-3; 7 nucleotides align to TRBD2. Germline CDR1 and CDR2: SGHRS and YFSETQ. V trimming: 2 bases; J trimming: 8 bases; junction bases outside the gene matches: 8. CDR3 length: 14 amino acids. CDR3 residues: CASSFMAGEGTQYF. The CDR3 DNA reads TGCGCCAGCAGCTTCATGGCGGGAGAAGGTACGCAGTATTTT.

In this sample, this clonotype turned up many times. The V call is TRBV12-3 or TRBV12-4, the J call TRBJ2-1; D is possibly TRBD1 (6 bases). V was trimmed by 3 bases and J by 2 bases, leaving 14 bases between them. The length of the CDR3 is 16 residues. The CDR3 nucleotides read TGTGCCAGCAGTTTCCAGACAGGAGGTACCTACAATGAGCAGTTCTTC. This gives the protein CASSFQTGGTYNEQFF.

As concerns this clonotype: The junction departs from germline at one end; a sequencing error may be responsible. The rearrangement links TRBV5-1 to TRBJ1-5; D uncertain. The CDR3 has 14 residues. Germline CDR1 reads SGHRS; CDR2 reads YFSETQ. The CDR3 DNA sequence: TGCGCCAGCAGCTTGGAGGGAAATGGTCAGTCCCAGCATTTT. Its translation: CASSLEGNGQSQHF.

CDR3 coding DNA: TGTGCCAGCAGCTACTTGGGCGGGAGGGAGAACACCGGGGAGCTGTTTTTT. Amino acids: CASSYLGGRENTGELFF. This rearrangement joins TRBV7-8 to TRBJ2-2; TRBD2 aligns across 9 bases. The germline gives CDR1 SGHVS, CDR2 FQNEAQ. CDR3 length: 17 amino acids. The ends lost 4 bases at V and 1 base at J; junction bases unmatched: 7.

A word on this clonotype: This may be a read error, as it is one base from a much larger clone. J is TRBJ1-1 and V is TRBV24-1; D unresolved. Trimming pared 7 bases from V and 3 bases from J, leaving 14 bases between. This CDR3 has 14 residues. The germline V gene encodes CDR1 KGHDR and CDR2 SFDVKD. CDR3 in DNA: TGTGCCACCAGATCAGGAGGGCCTTACACTGAAGCTTTCTTT. It yields the protein CATRSGGPYTEAFF.

This sequence joins TRBV6-5 and TRBJ2-6, with a tentative D call TRBD2 (6 bases). V lost 5 bases and J 4 bases, leaving 12 bases between the germline ends. The germline V gene has CDR1 MNHEY and CDR2 SVGAGI. The CDR3 has 15 residues. The CDR3: CASSADREGANVLTF. CDR3 coding DNA: TGTGCCAGCAGTGCCGACCGGGAGGGGGCCAACGTCCTGACTTTC.

This clonotype was detected a few times. The chain has TRBV6-6 and TRBJ2-7; the match to TRBD2 covers 12 bases. This CDR3 region has 16 residues. The junction had 4 bases not matched to a gene; V was cut back by 2 bases and J by 2 bases. From germline, CDR1 is MNHNY and CDR2 SVGAGI (reference sequence). The CDR3 nucleotides are TGTGCCAGCAGTTACGCCCTAGCGGGAGGGACCTACGAGCAGTACTTC. As protein: CASSYALAGGTYEQYF.

CDR3 residues: CSAVSAFRKLFF. Here the CDR3 DNA reads TGCAGCGCCGTGTCAGCTTTTAGGAAACTGTTTTTT. J is TRBJ1-4 and V is TRBV29-1; D unclear. The CDR3 is 12 amino acids. Trimming removed 7 bases from V and 11 bases from J, with 17 bases in between. Germline V gene data show CDR1 as SQVTM and CDR2 as ANQGSEA.

This clonotype has at least ten counts. The genes are TRBV5-1 and TRBJ2-3, with TRBD1 matching over 7 bases. The germline gives CDR1 SGHRS, CDR2 YFSETQ. V lost 0 bases to trimming and J lost 1 base; unmatched junction nucleotides: 2. CDR3 length equals 15 residues. The DNA of the CDR3 is TGCGCCAGCAGCTTGGCCGGGACAGGCACAGATACGCAGTATTTT. It specifies CASSLAGTGTDTQYF.

This clonotype showed up just a few times. The chain combines TRBV7-9 with TRBJ1-2; D is unclear. V was clipped by 5 bases and J by 3 bases, with 16 bases between them. The CDR3 consists of 15 residues. Germline CDR1 and CDR2: SEHNR and FQNEAQ (reference sequence). The chain's CDR3 is CASSPPLGRDYGYTF. CDR3 DNA sequence: TGTGCCAGCAGCCCCCCATTGGGCAGAGACTATGGCTACACCTTC.

The chain uses TRBV9 and TRBJ1-2; D not certain. V shed 0 bases and J shed 2 bases, with 8 bases lying between them. Germline V lookup: CDR1 SGDLS, CDR2 YYNGEE. The CDR3 consists of 14 residues. CDR3 in amino acids: CASSVGGWNYGYTF. CDR3 DNA sequence: TGTGCCAGCAGCGTAGGGGGATGGAACTATGGCTACACCTTC.

The V gene is TRBV3-1, the J gene TRBJ1-2; D uncertain. V lost 1 base to trimming and J lost 4 bases, with 13 bases between them. Germline-derived CDR1 and CDR2 are LGHDT and YNNKEL (reference sequence). The CDR3 length is 15 residues. The CDR3 bases are TGTGCCAGCAGCCAAGGTGGTTTATCGAGCTATGGCTACACCTTC. Translating it yields CASSQGGLSSYGYTF.

Here the CDR3 DNA reads TGTGCCAGCAGCCCCTTAAGAGGAAAGGGTTCACCCCTCCACTTT. Translation gives CASSPLRGKGSPLHF. This chain joins TRBV3-1 and TRBJ1-6; D is unresolved. CDR1 and CDR2 from the germline V gene are LGHDT and YNNKEL (reference sequence). Trimming cost V 4 bases and J 9 bases, with 16 bases left between them. There are 15 residues in the CDR3.

This clonotype showed up just a few times. J is TRBJ2-2 and V is TRBV29-1; 9 nucleotides agree with TRBD2. This CDR3 spans 15 amino acids. Germline values: CDR1 SQVTM, CDR2 ANQGSEA. Trimming took 5 bases from V and 5 from J; bases not matched to a gene: 9. CDR3 region: CSVSLAGEETGELFF. CDR3 in DNA: TGCAGCGTTAGTTTAGCGGGAGAGGAAACCGGGGAGCTGTTTTTT.

At least ten counts were recorded for this clonotype. This sequence joins TRBV12-3 or TRBV12-4 and TRBJ2-2, with TRBD2 identical over 13 bases. This CDR3 has 17 amino acids. The V and J ends lost 8 bases and 3 bases, in that order; junction bases with no gene match: 9. This chain's CDR3 is CASRVGTSGTYTGELFF. The CDR3 nucleotides are TGTGCCAGCCGAGTCGGGACTAGCGGGACCTACACCGGGGAGCTGTTTTTT.

This clonotype showed up many times. The chain carries TRBV15 and TRBJ2-1; 9 bases match TRBD2. The CDR3 contains 18 residues. The germline V gene has CDR1 LNHNV and CDR2 YYDKDF (reference sequence). Trimming cost V 0 bases and J 7 bases; bases outside gene matches: 13. CDR3 residues: CATSRDRRGGAGKNEQFF. CDR3 nucleotide sequence: TGTGCCACCAGCAGAGATAGACGCGGGGGGGCCGGGAAAAATGAGCAGTTCTTC. The whole variable domain, remainder taken from reference TRBV15 and TRBJ2-1, is DAMVIQNPRYQVTQFGKPVTLSCSQTLNHNVMYWYQQKSSQAPKLLFHYYDKDFNNEADTPDNFQSRRPNTSFCFLDIRSPGLGDTAMYLCATSRDRRGGAGKNEQFFGPGTRLTVL.

This chain links TRBV18 with TRBJ2-6, with no clear D. Between the trimmed V and J ends, which lost 5 bases and 2 bases, there was a span of 10 bases. This CDR3 spans 15 amino acids. Per germline, CDR1 KGHSH and CDR2 LQKENI. DNA for the CDR3: TGTGCCAGCTCAGAAAGGGTGACTGGGGCCAACGTCCTGACTTTC. This codes for CASSERVTGANVLTF.